This is a list of T cell receptor beta chains from one sample in a study of T cell changes during pregnancy in multiple sclerosis. The repertoire was sequenced with immunoSEQ multiplex PCR; TCRdb's copy has only in-frame clones and lacks some. Of around 46,000 clones listed, 80% to 90% are singletons. The sequencing here drew on CD8+ T cells from peripheral blood mononuclear cells, taken in the second trimester of pregnancy. Receptors originate from a female donor with multiple sclerosis, enrolled in a pregnancy study. The CDR3 runs from the conserved cysteine through the conserved F or W. Each record gives: D gene, J gene, clone size, V gene, CDR3 protein, CDR3 DNA. A D gene is named only where the DNA matches it firmly. Clone sizes are given selectively: once, few, many, or a class where the clone is expanded.

D gene: -
J gene: TRBJ1-1
clone size: once
V gene: TRBV4-1
CDR3 protein: CASSLQGNTEAFF
CDR3 DNA: TGCGCCAGCAGCCTCCAGGGTAACACTGAAGCTTTCTTT

D gene: TRBD2
J gene: TRBJ2-4
clone size: -
V gene: TRBV4-1
CDR3 protein: CASSQESGGAPVNIQYF
CDR3 DNA: TGCGCCAGCAGCCAAGAGAGCGGGGGAGCTCCCGTAAACATTCAGTACTTC

D gene: TRBD1
J gene: TRBJ1-2
clone size: -
V gene: TRBV13
CDR3 protein: CASSSGTGDHGYTF
CDR3 DNA: TGTGCCAGCAGTTCCGGGACAGGGGATCATGGCTACACCTTC

D gene: TRBD2
J gene: TRBJ2-2
clone size: -
V gene: TRBV12-5
CDR3 protein: CASGPTAGGPPGELFF
CDR3 DNA: TGTGCTAGTGGCCCGACAGCGGGGGGCCCCCCCGGGGAGCTGTTTTTT

D gene: -
J gene: TRBJ1-1
clone size: -
V gene: TRBV4-1
CDR3 protein: CASSQGGGLVTEAFF
CDR3 DNA: TGCGCCAGCAGCCAAGGGGGGGGGCTGGTTACTGAAGCTTTCTTT

D gene: -
J gene: TRBJ2-7
clone size: once
V gene: TRBV27
CDR3 protein: CASSSPTGSGQYF
CDR3 DNA: TGTGCCAGCAGTTCACCAACAGGGTCTGGGCAGTACTTC

D gene: -
J gene: TRBJ2-7
clone size: once
V gene: TRBV29-1
CDR3 protein: CSVEGTQYEQYF
CDR3 DNA: TGCAGCGTTGAGGGGACTCAGTACGAGCAGTACTTC

D gene: -
J gene: TRBJ1-2
clone size: once
V gene: TRBV7-9
CDR3 protein: CASSLQNLSWVPGYGYTF
CDR3 DNA: TGTGCCAGCAGCTTACAGAACCTCTCTTGGGTTCCAGGCTATGGCTACACCTTC

D gene: -
J gene: TRBJ2-1
clone size: -
V gene: TRBV2
CDR3 protein: CASSDTGSYNEQFF
CDR3 DNA: TGTGCCAGCAGTGACACGGGCTCCTACAATGAGCAGTTCTTC

D gene: -
J gene: TRBJ1-1
clone size: once
V gene: TRBV19
CDR3 protein: CASTLRHLTEAFF
CDR3 DNA: TGTGCCAGTACATTAAGACACCTCACTGAAGCTTTCTTT

D gene: -
J gene: TRBJ1-4
clone size: -
V gene: TRBV2
CDR3 protein: CASSEAGDEKLFF
CDR3 DNA: TGTGCCAGCAGTGAAGCCGGGGATGAAAAACTGTTTTTT

D gene: -
J gene: TRBJ1-5
clone size: -
V gene: TRBV19
CDR3 protein: CASSLTGTTDYSNQPQHF
CDR3 DNA: TGTGCCAGTAGTCTTACCGGGACAACCGATTATAGCAATCAGCCCCAGCATTTT

D gene: -
J gene: TRBJ2-2
clone size: -
V gene: TRBV18
CDR3 protein: CASSPVAPNFQGLDGELFF
CDR3 DNA: TGTGCCAGCTCACCAGTGGCCCCCAATTTCCAGGGCTTGGACGGGGAGCTGTTTTTT

D gene: -
J gene: TRBJ1-1
clone size: -
V gene: TRBV7-9
CDR3 protein: CASSFQGGTEAFF
CDR3 DNA: TGTGCCAGCAGCTTCCAGGGAGGGACTGAAGCTTTCTTT

D gene: TRBD2
J gene: TRBJ2-2
clone size: -
V gene: TRBV4-1
CDR3 protein: CAASGGAGELFF
CDR3 DNA: TGCGCGGCTAGCGGGGGGGCCGGGGAGCTGTTTTTT

D gene: TRBD2
J gene: TRBJ2-3
clone size: -
V gene: TRBV6-4
CDR3 protein: CASSEGLATDTQYF
CDR3 DNA: TGTGCCAGCAGTGAGGGACTAGCCACAGATACGCAGTATTTT

D gene: TRBD2
J gene: TRBJ2-1
clone size: -
V gene: TRBV2
CDR3 protein: CASSDGTSNEQFF
CDR3 DNA: TGTGCCAGCAGTGACGGGACTAGTAATGAGCAGTTCTTC

D gene: -
J gene: TRBJ2-7
clone size: -
V gene: TRBV5-1
CDR3 protein: CASSLGAMSYEQYF
CDR3 DNA: TGCGCCAGCAGCTTGGGGGCCATGTCCTACGAGCAGTACTTC

D gene: -
J gene: TRBJ1-5
clone size: -
V gene: TRBV27
CDR3 protein: CASTAQGSNQPQHF
CDR3 DNA: TGTGCCAGCACCGCTCAGGGGAGCAATCAGCCCCAGCATTTT

D gene: TRBD2
J gene: TRBJ2-3
clone size: -
V gene: TRBV6-1
CDR3 protein: CASSPIAGNTDTQYF
CDR3 DNA: TGTGCCAGCAGCCCAATAGCGGGGAACACAGATACGCAGTATTTT

D gene: -
J gene: TRBJ2-7
clone size: -
V gene: TRBV4-2
CDR3 protein: CASSQGVGASSYEQYF
CDR3 DNA: TGTGCCAGCAGCCAAGGAGTTGGGGCTAGCTCCTACGAGCAGTACTTC

D gene: TRBD2
J gene: TRBJ2-3
clone size: -
V gene: TRBV7-8
CDR3 protein: CASSSGGGSDTQYF
CDR3 DNA: TGTGCCAGCAGCTCCGGGGGGGGTTCAGATACGCAGTATTTT

D gene: TRBD1
J gene: TRBJ1-1
clone size: -
V gene: TRBV7-6
CDR3 protein: CASSSAVGGQGDMNTEAFF
CDR3 DNA: TGTGCCAGCAGCTCGGCCGTGGGGGGACAGGGGGATATGAACACTGAAGCTTTCTTT

D gene: TRBD1
J gene: TRBJ1-1
clone size: once
V gene: TRBV9
CDR3 protein: CASSVAGTGRTEAFF
CDR3 DNA: TGTGCCAGCAGCGTAGCGGGGACAGGGAGGACTGAAGCTTTCTTT

D gene: -
J gene: TRBJ2-3
clone size: -
V gene: TRBV7-8
CDR3 protein: CASSLVPAVYSDTQYF
CDR3 DNA: TGTGCCAGCAGCTTAGTTCCAGCGGTTTACTCAGATACGCAGTATTTT

D gene: TRBD2
J gene: TRBJ2-7
clone size: -
V gene: TRBV5-6
CDR3 protein: CASSISGGDYEQYF
CDR3 DNA: TGTGCCAGCAGCATTAGCGGGGGGGATTACGAGCAGTACTTC

D gene: -
J gene: TRBJ1-2
clone size: -
V gene: TRBV7-9
CDR3 protein: CASSLQGGLMDGYTF
CDR3 DNA: TGTGCCAGCAGCTTACAGGGCGGATTGATGGATGGCTACACCTTC

D gene: TRBD1
J gene: TRBJ2-3
clone size: -
V gene: TRBV12-5
CDR3 protein: CASGPRQGEVYTQYF
CDR3 DNA: TGTGCTAGTGGTCCCCGACAGGGAGAAGTATATACGCAGTATTTT

D gene: -
J gene: TRBJ1-1
clone size: -
V gene: TRBV5-1
CDR3 protein: CASSLGASNTEAFF
CDR3 DNA: TGCGCCAGCAGCTTGGGGGCGTCGAACACTGAAGCTTTCTTT

D gene: -
J gene: TRBJ1-1
clone size: -
V gene: TRBV7-2
CDR3 protein: CASSLDPGSNTEAFF
CDR3 DNA: TGTGCCAGCAGCTTAGATCCAGGGTCGAACACTGAAGCTTTCTTT